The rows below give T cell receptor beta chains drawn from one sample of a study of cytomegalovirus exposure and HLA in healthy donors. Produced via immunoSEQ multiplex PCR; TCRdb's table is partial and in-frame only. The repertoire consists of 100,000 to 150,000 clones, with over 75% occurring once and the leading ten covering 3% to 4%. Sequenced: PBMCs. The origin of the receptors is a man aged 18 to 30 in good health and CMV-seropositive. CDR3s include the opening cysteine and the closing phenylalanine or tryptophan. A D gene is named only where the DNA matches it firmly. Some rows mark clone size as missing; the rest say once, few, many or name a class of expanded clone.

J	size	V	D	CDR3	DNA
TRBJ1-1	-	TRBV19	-	CASSIDRSGTEAFF	TGTGCCAGTAGTATAGATCGTTCAGGGACTGAAGCTTTCTTT
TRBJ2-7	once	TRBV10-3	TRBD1	CAIRDRGDEQYF	TGTGCCATCAGAGACAGGGGGGACGAGCAGTACTTC
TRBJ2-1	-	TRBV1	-	CTSSQEIPVRSRGGRNEQFF	TGCACCAGCAGCCAAGAAATCCCGGTCCGGAGTCGGGGGGGGAGGAATGAGCAGTTCTTC
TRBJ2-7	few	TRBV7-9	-	CSSSFASYEQYF	TGTTCCAGCAGCTTCGCTAGCTACGAGCAGTACTTC
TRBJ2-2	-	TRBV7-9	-	CSSSSLANTGELFF	TGTTCCAGCAGCTCACTTGCGAACACCGGGGAGCTGTTTTTT
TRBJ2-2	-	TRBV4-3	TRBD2	CASSQDQAGEAGELFF	TGCGCCAGCAGCCAAGATCAAGCGGGAGAGGCCGGGGAGCTGTTTTTT
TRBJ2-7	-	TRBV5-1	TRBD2	CASSPNPSSGESSYEQYF	TGCGCCAGCAGCCCAAACCCTTCTAGCGGGGAAAGCTCCTACGAGCAGTACTTC
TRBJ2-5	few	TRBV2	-	CASSQTTSDRGETQYF	TGTGCCAGCAGCCAAACCACTAGCGACAGGGGAGAGACCCAGTACTTC
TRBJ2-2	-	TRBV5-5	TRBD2	CASRYSAGGTGELFF	TGTGCCAGCAGATACTCCGCCGGGGGGACCGGGGAGCTGTTTTTT
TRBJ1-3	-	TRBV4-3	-	CASSQGYGTGLGNTIYF	TGCGCCAGCAGCCAAGGTTACGGCACGGGACTAGGAAACACCATATATTTT
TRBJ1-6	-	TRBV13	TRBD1	CASSSTGALHF	TGTGCCAGCAGCTCGACAGGGGCCCTCCACTTT
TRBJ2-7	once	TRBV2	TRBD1	CASSGEDRAAEQYF	TGTGCCAGCAGTGGAGAGGACAGGGCTGCCGAGCAGTACTTC
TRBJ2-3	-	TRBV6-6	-	CASIRDFTDTQYF	TGTGCCAGCATTCGGGACTTCACAGATACGCAGTATTTT
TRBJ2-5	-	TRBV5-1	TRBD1	CASSSGSTGTDQETQYF	TGCGCCAGCAGCTCGGGCAGTACCGGGACAGACCAAGAGACCCAGTACTTC
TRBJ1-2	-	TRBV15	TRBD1	CATGASRQGAGYGYTF	TGTGCCACCGGAGCTAGTCGACAGGGGGCCGGATATGGCTACACCTTC
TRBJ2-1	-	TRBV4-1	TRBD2	CASSQGGLAGVYNEQFF	TGCGCCAGCAGCCAAGGGGGACTAGCGGGGGTCTACAATGAGCAGTTCTTC
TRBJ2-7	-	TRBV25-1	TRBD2	CASSEHRASGYTEQYF	TGTGCCAGCAGTGAACACAGGGCTAGCGGGTACACCGAGCAGTACTTC
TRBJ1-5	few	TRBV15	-	CATSREGGKVISQPQHF	TGTGCCACCAGCAGAGAGGGCGGGAAGGTGATTAGCCAGCCCCAGCATTTT
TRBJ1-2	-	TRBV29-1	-	CSVADRPYGYTF	TGCAGCGTTGCGGACAGACCCTATGGCTACACCTTC
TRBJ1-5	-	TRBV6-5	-	CASSYITGQPQHF	TGTGCCAGCAGTTACATTACAGGGCAGCCCCAGCATTTT
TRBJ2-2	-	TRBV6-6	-	CASSLNTGELFF	TGTGCCAGCAGCCTAAACACCGGGGAGCTGTTTTTT